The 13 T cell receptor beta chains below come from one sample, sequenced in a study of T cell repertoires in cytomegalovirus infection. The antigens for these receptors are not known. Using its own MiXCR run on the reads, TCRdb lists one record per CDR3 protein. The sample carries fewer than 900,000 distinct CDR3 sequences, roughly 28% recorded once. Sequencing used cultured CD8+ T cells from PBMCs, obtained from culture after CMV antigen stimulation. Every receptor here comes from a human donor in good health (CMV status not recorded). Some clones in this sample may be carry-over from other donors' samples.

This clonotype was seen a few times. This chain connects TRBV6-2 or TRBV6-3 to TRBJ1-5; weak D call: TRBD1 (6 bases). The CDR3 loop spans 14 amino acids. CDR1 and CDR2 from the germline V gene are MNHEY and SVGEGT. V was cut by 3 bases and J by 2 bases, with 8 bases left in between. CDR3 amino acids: CASSYEGGNQPQHF. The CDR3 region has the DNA TGTGCCAGCAGTTATGAGGGGGGCAATCAGCCCCAGCATTTT.

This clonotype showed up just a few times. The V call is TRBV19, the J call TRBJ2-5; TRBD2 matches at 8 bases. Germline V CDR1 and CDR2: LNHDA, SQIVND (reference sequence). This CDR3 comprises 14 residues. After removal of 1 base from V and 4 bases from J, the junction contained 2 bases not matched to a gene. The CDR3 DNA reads TGTGCCAGTAGTATAGTAGCGGGGCTAGAGACCCAGTACTTC. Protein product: CASSIVAGLETQYF.

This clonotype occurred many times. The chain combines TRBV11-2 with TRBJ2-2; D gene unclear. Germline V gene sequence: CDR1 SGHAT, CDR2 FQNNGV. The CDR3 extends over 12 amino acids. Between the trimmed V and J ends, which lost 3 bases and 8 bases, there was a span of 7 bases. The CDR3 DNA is TGTGCCAGCAGCTTGGATGTTGGGGAGCTGTTTTTT. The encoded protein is CASSLDVGELFF.

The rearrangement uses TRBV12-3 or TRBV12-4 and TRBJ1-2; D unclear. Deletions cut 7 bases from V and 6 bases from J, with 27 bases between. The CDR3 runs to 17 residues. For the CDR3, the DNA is TGTGCCAGCACCTTTAGATATGTTGCGGAAGATGACCATGGCTACACCTTC. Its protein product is CASTFRYVAEDDHGYTF.

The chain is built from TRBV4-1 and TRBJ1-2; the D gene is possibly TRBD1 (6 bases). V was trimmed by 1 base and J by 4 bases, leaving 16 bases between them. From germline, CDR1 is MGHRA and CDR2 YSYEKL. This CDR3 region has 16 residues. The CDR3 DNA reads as TGCGCCAGCAGCCAAGCCTGGATGGACAGCTCCTATGGCTACACCTTC. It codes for CASSQAWMDSSYGYTF.

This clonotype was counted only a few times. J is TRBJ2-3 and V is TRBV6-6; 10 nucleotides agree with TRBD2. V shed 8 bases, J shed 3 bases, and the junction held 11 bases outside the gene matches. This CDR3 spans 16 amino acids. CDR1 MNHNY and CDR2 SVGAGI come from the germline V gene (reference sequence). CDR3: CASPPSGGPGTDTQYF. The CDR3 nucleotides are TGTGCCAGCCCACCTAGCGGGGGACCGGGGACAGATACGCAGTATTTT.

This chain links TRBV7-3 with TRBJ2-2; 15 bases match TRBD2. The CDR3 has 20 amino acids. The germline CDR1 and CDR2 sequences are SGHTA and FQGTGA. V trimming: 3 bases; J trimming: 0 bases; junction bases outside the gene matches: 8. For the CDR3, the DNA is TGTGCCAGCAGCTTTGGACCGGGACTAGCGGGGGGACCGAACACCGGGGAGCTGTTTTTT. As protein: CASSFGPGLAGGPNTGELFF.

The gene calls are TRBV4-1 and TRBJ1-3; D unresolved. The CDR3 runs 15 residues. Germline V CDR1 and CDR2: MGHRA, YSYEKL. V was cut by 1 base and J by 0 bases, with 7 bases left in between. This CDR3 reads CASSQVQVSGNTIYF. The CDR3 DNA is TGCGCCAGCAGCCAAGTTCAGGTCTCTGGAAACACCATATATTTT.

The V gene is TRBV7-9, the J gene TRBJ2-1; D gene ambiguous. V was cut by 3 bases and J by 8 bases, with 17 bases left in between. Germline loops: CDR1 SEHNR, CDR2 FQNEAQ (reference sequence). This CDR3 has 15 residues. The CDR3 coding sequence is TGTGCCAGCAGCTTCACGACCCTGTCCCGGGATGAGCAGTTCTTC. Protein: CASSFTTLSRDEQFF.

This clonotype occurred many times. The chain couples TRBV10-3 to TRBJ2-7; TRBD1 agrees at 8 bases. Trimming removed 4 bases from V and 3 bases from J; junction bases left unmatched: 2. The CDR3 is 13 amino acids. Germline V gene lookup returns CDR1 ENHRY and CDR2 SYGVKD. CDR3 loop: CAISVDRGYEQYF. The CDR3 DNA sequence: TGTGCCATCAGTGTAGACAGGGGCTACGAGCAGTACTTC.

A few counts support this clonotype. Written as DNA, the CDR3 is TGTGCCAGCAGCCTGACAGGGCCAGCGGGGCCGCGGGAGACCCAGTACTTC. Amino acid sequence: CASSLTGPAGPRETQYF. The rearrangement links TRBV7-9 to TRBJ2-5, with D perhaps being TRBD1 or TRBD2 (7 bases each). Trimming took 5 bases from V and 5 from J, leaving 24 bases between them. The CDR3 covers 17 residues. CDR1 and CDR2 from the germline V gene are SEHNR and FQNEAQ (reference sequence).

This CDR3 reads CASSPVQGNQPQHF. The CDR3 DNA reads TGCGCCAGCAGCCCGGTACAGGGGAATCAGCCCCAGCATTTT. V gene TRBV4-1 combines with J gene TRBJ1-5, with 7 bases aligning to TRBD1. In germline, CDR1 is MGHRA, CDR2 YSYEKL. The CDR3 runs 14 residues. With V trimmed by 4 bases and J by 4 bases, 4 bases remained unmatched.

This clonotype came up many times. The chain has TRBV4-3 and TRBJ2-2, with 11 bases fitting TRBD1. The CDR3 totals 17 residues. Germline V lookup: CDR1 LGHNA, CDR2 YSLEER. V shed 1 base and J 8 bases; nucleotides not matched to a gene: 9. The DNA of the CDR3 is TGCGCCAGCAGCCAAGGTGTGATGGACAGGGGGCATGGGGAGCTGTTTTTT. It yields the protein CASSQGVMDRGHGELFF.